The source of this TCR beta chain is a study of CD8 T cells in Susac syndrome. Study background: Active disease was present in about six of the sequenced Susac syndrome patients, and remission in eight or nine.

It was with random hexamers that roughly 0.5 to 1 ug RNA was reverse transcribed. Amplification of TCR beta CDR3 by immunoSEQ multiplex PCR spanned 54 Vbeta and 13 Jbeta. Each CDR3 protein gets one entry after TCRdb re-called the immunoSEQ multiplex PCR reads with MiXCR. The sample lists about 76,000 distinct CDR3 sequences; approximately 93% were seen once. Germline CDR1 and CDR2: SGHNT and YYREEE (reference sequence). This CDR3 is built from 12 residues. Trimming removed 4 bases from V and 9 bases from J, with 11 bases in between. Sequenced sample: CD8+ T cells from PBMCs. This clonotype was sampled from a human donor with Susac syndrome. This chain uses TRBV5-4 with TRBJ2-1; D might be TRBD2 (5 bases). CDR3 protein: CASSPDWAEQFF. Here the CDR3 DNA reads TGTGCCAGCAGCCCGGACTGGGCTGAGCAGTTCTTC.